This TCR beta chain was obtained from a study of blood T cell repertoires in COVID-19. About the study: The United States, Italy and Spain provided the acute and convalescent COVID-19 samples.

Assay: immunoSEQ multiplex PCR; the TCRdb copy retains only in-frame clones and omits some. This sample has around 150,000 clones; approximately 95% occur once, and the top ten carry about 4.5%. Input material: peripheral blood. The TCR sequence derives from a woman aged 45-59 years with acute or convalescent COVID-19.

The CDR3 DNA is TGCAGCGTTGCACCCCAGGGGTACGAGCAGTACTTC. Translation gives CSVAPQGYEQYF. V is TRBV29-1 and J is TRBJ2-7; perhaps TRBD1 as D (6 bases). The CDR3 consists of 12 residues. Germline V CDR1 and CDR2: SQVTM, ANQGSEA. The V end was cut by 4 bases, the J end by 4 bases, with 11 bases between.